The rows below give T cell receptor beta chains drawn from one sample of a study of cytomegalovirus exposure and HLA in healthy donors. Libraries were prepared by immunoSEQ multiplex PCR; TCRdb keeps only in-frame clonotypes and omits some of them. The data hold hundreds of thousands of clones, with roughly 88% observed a single time. Sequenced input: PBMCs. Every receptor here comes from a boy aged 2 to 9 in good health and CMV-seronegative. Both conserved end residues are part of each CDR3. A D gene is named only where the DNA matches it firmly. Some rows have no size entry. The others give once, few or many, or a class for an expanded clone.

J gene | D gene | clone size | V gene | CDR3 DNA | CDR3 protein
TRBJ1-2 | - | - | TRBV19 | TGTGCCAGTAGTCCTTGGGGGGGGCGGTGTACCTTC | CASSPWGGRCTF
TRBJ2-7 | - | - | TRBV6-5 | TGTGCCAGCAGTTACTCGGGTTTCGGGTCACCCTACGAGCAGTACTTC | CASSYSGFGSPYEQYF
TRBJ1-2 | - | - | TRBV7-9 | TGTTCCAGCAGCTTAGTGGGCGAGGGGGTGATCTATGGCTACACCTTC | CSSSLVGEGVIYGYTF
TRBJ2-7 | TRBD2 | - | TRBV19 | TGTGCCAGTAGTATCCTAGCGGGAGGTACCCACGAGCAGTACTTC | CASSILAGGTHEQYF
TRBJ1-2 | - | - | TRBV6-1 | TGTGCCACCCTGAGGGCACCCTATGGCTACACCTTC | CATLRAPYGYTF
TRBJ2-7 | - | - | TRBV5-5 | TGTGCCAGCAGCTTGGTGGCAGGAAGATACGAGCAGTACTTC | CASSLVAGRYEQYF
TRBJ1-2 | - | - | TRBV2 | TGTGCCAGCAGTCCCACGATAGGGGGAAACTATGGCTACACCTTC | CASSPTIGGNYGYTF
TRBJ1-1 | - | - | TRBV29-1 | TGCAGCGTTGATCTCAGGATGAACACTGAAGCTTTCTTT | CSVDLRMNTEAFF
TRBJ2-2 | - | - | TRBV7-6 | TGTGCCAGCAGCTTACGACGGACTACAAACACCGGGGAGCTGTTTTTT | CASSLRRTTNTGELFF
TRBJ2-7 | - | - | TRBV6-6 | TGTGCCAGCAGGAGCCCCCAGGTTGAGCAGTACTTC | CASRSPQVEQYF
TRBJ2-5 | - | - | TRBV7-2 | TGTGCCAGCAGCTTAGCCGGCCTAGCCACAGAGACCCAGTACTTC | CASSLAGLATETQYF
TRBJ2-2 | TRBD2 | medium-sized | TRBV2 | TGTGCCAGCAGTCAAGAGGGACTAGCGAACACCGGGGAGCTGTTTTTT | CASSQEGLANTGELFF
TRBJ1-1 | - | - | TRBV5-1 | TGCGCCAGCGCCGAGGGGAACACTGAAGCTTTCTTT | CASAEGNTEAFF
TRBJ2-7 | TRBD1 | - | TRBV11-1 | TGTGCCAGCAGCATCCGGGACAGGGCCCCCTACGAGCAGTACTTC | CASSIRDRAPYEQYF
TRBJ1-5 | - | - | TRBV4-1 | TGCGCCAGCAGCCCTAGGTTCGCTGCGGTTTATAGCAATCAGCCCCAGCATTTT | CASSPRFAAVYSNQPQHF
TRBJ2-7 | TRBD1 | - | TRBV19 | TGTGCCAGTAGTCCCGGACAGGGGGCTACCTACGAGCAGTACTTC | CASSPGQGATYEQYF
TRBJ1-2 | - | - | TRBV29-1 | TGCAGCGTTGACTGGGGCTACTATGGCTACACCTTC | CSVDWGYYGYTF
TRBJ2-1 | - | - | TRBV11-2 | TGTGCCAGCAGCTTGGAGAGCGGGCCTTCCTACAATGAGCAGTTCTTC | CASSLESGPSYNEQFF
TRBJ2-5 | - | - | TRBV7-9 | TGTGCCAGCAGCTTAGTTCATCGGACTCTCCGGGAGACCCAGTACTTC | CASSLVHRTLRETQYF
TRBJ1-2 | TRBD1 | - | TRBV27 | TGTGCCAGCAGTTCCGGACAGGCTCGAGGCTACACCTTC | CASSSGQARGYTF
TRBJ1-1 | - | - | TRBV6-5 | TGTGCCAGCAGTTTCGGGACTACAAGCGTGAACACTGAAGCTTTCTTT | CASSFGTTSVNTEAFF
TRBJ1-5 | - | - | TRBV4-1 | TGCGCCAGCAGCCAAGTCGGAGCGGGGCAGCCCCAGCATTTT | CASSQVGAGQPQHF
TRBJ1-5 | TRBD1 | few | TRBV12-5 | TGTGCTAGTGGTCGGACGGATAGGGGGCAGAATAATCAGCCCCAGCATTTT | CASGRTDRGQNNQPQHF
TRBJ2-7 | TRBD1 | few | TRBV6-6 | TGTGCCAGCAGTTCCCGGACAGGGGATAACGAGCAGTACTTC | CASSSRTGDNEQYF
TRBJ2-1 | - | - | TRBV19 | TGTGCCAGCCGAGGACGGACAGTACTTGACTCCTACAATGAGCAGTTCTTC | CASRGRTVLDSYNEQFF
TRBJ2-1 | TRBD2 | - | TRBV19 | TGTGCCAGTAGTACGGGGGGGCCTAACGTCCATGAGCAGTTCTTC | CASSTGGPNVHEQFF
TRBJ1-5 | - | - | TRBV19 | TGTGCCAGTAGTATAACGTTGGGCAGGAACAATCAGCCCCAGCATTTT | CASSITLGRNNQPQHF
TRBJ2-7 | TRBD2 | - | TRBV13 | TGTGCCAGCAGCTTAGGCCGGGGGGTATTCGAGCAGTACTTC | CASSLGRGVFEQYF
TRBJ2-7 | TRBD1 | - | TRBV30 | TGTGCCTGGAGTCTGGACAGGGACCACGAGCAGTACTTC | CAWSLDRDHEQYF
TRBJ2-3 | - | - | TRBV18 | TGTGCCAGCTCACCACCGTCGGGGGTAAGCACAGATACGCAGTATTTT | CASSPPSGVSTDTQYF
TRBJ1-4 | - | - | TRBV30 | TGTGCCTGGAAAGGAGAGGCTAATGAAAAACTGTTTTTT | CAWKGEANEKLFF
TRBJ1-1 | TRBD1 | few | TRBV6-4 | TGTGCCAGCAGTGACTCACAGGGGGCCGCTTTCTTT | CASSDSQGAAFF
TRBJ2-1 | TRBD2 | - | TRBV7-9 | TGTGCCAGCAGCCCTGTAGCGGGGGCTTACAATGAGCAGTTCTTC | CASSPVAGAYNEQFF
TRBJ2-6 | - | - | TRBV19 | TGTGCCAGTAGTATCCAGGGCTCTGGGGCCAACGTCCTGACTTTC | CASSIQGSGANVLTF
TRBJ1-4 | TRBD1 | - | TRBV7-2 | TGTGCCAGCAGCCCCGGGACAGGGGGCGAAGGGGAAAAACTGTTTTTT | CASSPGTGGEGEKLFF
TRBJ2-3 | TRBD2 | - | TRBV11-2 | TGTGCCAGCAGCTTAGAGCTAGCGGGAGCCCGTTATGGAAATACGCAGTATTTT | CASSLELAGARYGNTQYF
TRBJ2-7 | - | - | TRBV7-7 | TGTGCTAGCAGCTTCCCGCCAACAGGACTACCTACCTACGAGCAGTACTTC | CASSFPPTGLPTYEQYF
TRBJ1-1 | - | - | TRBV18 | TGTGCCAGCTCACCAGGGGCGAACACTGAAGCTTTCTTT | CASSPGANTEAFF
TRBJ2-5 | TRBD2 | few | TRBV6-1 | TGTGCCAGCAGTCCTAGCGGGAGCCATGAGACCCAGTACTTC | CASSPSGSHETQYF